These T cell receptor beta chains were read from a single sample in a study of blood T cell repertoires in COVID-19. The table came from immunoSEQ multiplex PCR; TCRdb's copy has only in-frame clones and leaves some out. The sample has about 46,000 clones, approximately 86% seen once; the top ten hold approximately 3%. Sequencing was performed on PBMCs or T cells enriched from blood (not recorded which). These receptors were obtained from a woman aged 50 to 60 who had recovered from COVID-19. The CDR3 runs from the conserved cysteine through the conserved F or W. The D gene is left open where the match is weak. Clone size is not always given. Where it is, it says once, few, many or a class for expanded clones.

d_call: TRBD2
j_call: TRBJ2-1
v_call: TRBV6-5
clone_size: .
cdr3_nt: TGTGCCAGCAACTCGGGCGGGAGCTCCTACAATGAGCAGTTCTTC
cdr3_aa: CASNSGGSSYNEQFF

d_call: TRBD1
j_call: TRBJ1-2
v_call: TRBV6-5
clone_size: .
cdr3_nt: TGTGCCAGCAGTTATGGGGACAGGGGTTTCGGTGGCTACACCTTC
cdr3_aa: CASSYGDRGFGGYTF

d_call: .
j_call: TRBJ1-5
v_call: TRBV27
clone_size: .
cdr3_nt: TGTGCCAGCAGTTTATCCTGGGCCACCAATCAGCCCCAGCATTTT
cdr3_aa: CASSLSWATNQPQHF

d_call: .
j_call: TRBJ1-2
v_call: TRBV28
clone_size: .
cdr3_nt: TGTGCCAGCAGTTCCACCTGGCAGACAACCGTCCGGGGGAACTATGGCTACACCTTC
cdr3_aa: CASSSTWQTTVRGNYGYTF

d_call: .
j_call: TRBJ1-3
v_call: TRBV4-1
clone_size: .
cdr3_nt: TGCGCCAGCAGCCAAGAGGGGCCCGGGTATGCAAATGGAAACACCATATATTTT
cdr3_aa: CASSQEGPGYANGNTIYF

d_call: TRBD1
j_call: TRBJ2-7
v_call: TRBV13
clone_size: once
cdr3_nt: TGTGCCAGCAGCTTGGGACAGGGTATCGCCTACGAGCAGTACTTC
cdr3_aa: CASSLGQGIAYEQYF

d_call: TRBD2
j_call: TRBJ2-7
v_call: TRBV11-2
clone_size: .
cdr3_nt: TGTGCCAGCAGCTTAAATGCGGGAGCTAACTACGAGCAGTACTTC
cdr3_aa: CASSLNAGANYEQYF

d_call: .
j_call: TRBJ2-3
v_call: TRBV29-1
clone_size: .
cdr3_nt: TGCAGCGTTGTTAGTTTGTACACAGATACGCAGTATTTT
cdr3_aa: CSVVSLYTDTQYF

d_call: TRBD1
j_call: TRBJ2-3
v_call: TRBV6-4
clone_size: once
cdr3_nt: TGTGCCAGCAGTGGGGGACAGGGCAACACAGATACGCAGTATTTT
cdr3_aa: CASSGGQGNTDTQYF

d_call: .
j_call: TRBJ1-1
v_call: TRBV30
clone_size: .
cdr3_nt: TGTGCCTGGAGTTCGACAGAGAACACTGAAGCTTTCTTT
cdr3_aa: CAWSSTENTEAFF

d_call: .
j_call: TRBJ2-1
v_call: TRBV5-1
clone_size: .
cdr3_nt: TGCGCCAGCAGCTTCTCGGGGGCCTACAATGAGCAGTTCTTC
cdr3_aa: CASSFSGAYNEQFF

d_call: .
j_call: TRBJ2-7
v_call: TRBV4-2
clone_size: once
cdr3_nt: TGTGCCAGCAGCCAAGACAGGGAGCAGTACTTC
cdr3_aa: CASSQDREQYF

d_call: .
j_call: TRBJ1-3
v_call: TRBV11-2
clone_size: .
cdr3_nt: TGTGCCAGCAGCTTGAAGGGAGGCGCTGGAAACACCATATATTTT
cdr3_aa: CASSLKGGAGNTIYF

d_call: .
j_call: TRBJ1-1
v_call: TRBV2
clone_size: .
cdr3_nt: TGTGCCAGCCCATCAGCAGGGTACACTGAAGCTTTCTTT
cdr3_aa: CASPSAGYTEAFF

d_call: TRBD1
j_call: TRBJ1-6
v_call: TRBV7-2
clone_size: .
cdr3_nt: TGTGCCAGCGGGATACGGGAAGCCGGGACAGCAAGCAGGACACCCCTCCACTTT
cdr3_aa: CASGIREAGTASRTPLHF

d_call: .
j_call: TRBJ2-5
v_call: TRBV19
clone_size: .
cdr3_nt: TGTGCCAGTAGTATCTGGCGGGCCAACCAAGAGACCCAGTACTTC
cdr3_aa: CASSIWRANQETQYF

d_call: TRBD1
j_call: TRBJ2-1
v_call: TRBV18
clone_size: .
cdr3_nt: TGTGCCAGCTCACCACCGGGACAGGGATCCTACAATGAGCAGTTCTTC
cdr3_aa: CASSPPGQGSYNEQFF

d_call: .
j_call: TRBJ1-4
v_call: TRBV7-2
clone_size: once
cdr3_nt: TGTGCCAGCAGCTTAGATAGGGGCTCTGAAAAACTGTTTTTT
cdr3_aa: CASSLDRGSEKLFF

d_call: .
j_call: TRBJ2-7
v_call: TRBV9
clone_size: .
cdr3_nt: TGTGCCAGCAGCGTAACTGTTGCGGGGAACGAGCAGTACTTC
cdr3_aa: CASSVTVAGNEQYF

d_call: .
j_call: TRBJ2-7
v_call: TRBV7-3
clone_size: .
cdr3_nt: TGTGCCAGCAGCTTAGTACAGGACGCCTCCTACGAGCAGTACTTC
cdr3_aa: CASSLVQDASYEQYF

d_call: TRBD1
j_call: TRBJ1-4
v_call: TRBV27
clone_size: once
cdr3_nt: TGTGCCAGCAGTTCAGGACAGGGGCTCGGAAAACTGTTTTTT
cdr3_aa: CASSSGQGLGKLFF

d_call: TRBD1
j_call: TRBJ1-2
v_call: TRBV6-2/TRBV6-3
clone_size: once
cdr3_nt: TGTGCCAGCAGCCTGCAGGGGGGTTATGGCTACACCTTC
cdr3_aa: CASSLQGGYGYTF

d_call: TRBD2
j_call: TRBJ2-5
v_call: TRBV5-4
clone_size: .
cdr3_nt: TGTGCCAGCAGCTTCCGGGGGGAGTGGAACCTGAGAGAGACCCAGTACTTC
cdr3_aa: CASSFRGEWNLRETQYF

d_call: TRBD1
j_call: TRBJ2-5
v_call: TRBV11-2
clone_size: .
cdr3_nt: TGTGCCAGCAGCTTCACCCCGGGACAGGGTACAGAGACCCAGTACTTC
cdr3_aa: CASSFTPGQGTETQYF

d_call: TRBD2
j_call: TRBJ2-5
v_call: TRBV7-8
clone_size: .
cdr3_nt: TGTGCCAGCAGCCGGACTAGCGAAGAGACCCAGTACTTC
cdr3_aa: CASSRTSEETQYF

d_call: TRBD1
j_call: TRBJ2-6
v_call: TRBV6-4
clone_size: .
cdr3_nt: TGTGCCAGCAGTATGACAGGGGGCACTGGGGCCAACGTCCTGACTTTC
cdr3_aa: CASSMTGGTGANVLTF

d_call: TRBD1
j_call: TRBJ1-1
v_call: TRBV6-5
clone_size: .
cdr3_nt: TGTGCCAGCAGTTATAGGGGGCAGGACACTGAAGCTTTCTTT
cdr3_aa: CASSYRGQDTEAFF

d_call: TRBD2
j_call: TRBJ2-1
v_call: TRBV14
clone_size: .
cdr3_nt: TGTGCCAGCAGCACCCGGGGGGGCGGTCCTCAGATATACAATGAGCAGTTCTTC
cdr3_aa: CASSTRGGGPQIYNEQFF

d_call: .
j_call: TRBJ2-4
v_call: TRBV12-2
clone_size: .
cdr3_nt: TGTGCAAGTCGCTTAGATCGACAGGGCATAAACATTCAGTACTTC
cdr3_aa: CASRLDRQGINIQYF

d_call: TRBD1
j_call: TRBJ1-2
v_call: TRBV6-2/TRBV6-3
clone_size: .
cdr3_nt: TGTGCCAGCAGTTCGGACAGGGTACCACTCTATGGCTACACCTTC
cdr3_aa: CASSSDRVPLYGYTF

d_call: .
j_call: TRBJ1-1
v_call: TRBV29-1
clone_size: .
cdr3_nt: TGCAGCGTTGACGGGGGGAACGCTGAAGCTTTCTTT
cdr3_aa: CSVDGGNAEAFF

d_call: .
j_call: TRBJ2-3
v_call: TRBV27
clone_size: .
cdr3_nt: TGTGCCTGCCGCCTTGGGACTGCCTCAGGAGATACGCAGTATTTT
cdr3_aa: CACRLGTASGDTQYF

d_call: .
j_call: TRBJ1-5
v_call: TRBV4-2
clone_size: .
cdr3_nt: TGTGCCAGCAGCCAAGATACATCGGGGTCGAAGCCCCAGCATTTT
cdr3_aa: CASSQDTSGSKPQHF

d_call: .
j_call: TRBJ2-7
v_call: TRBV7-2
clone_size: .
cdr3_nt: TGTGCCAGCAGCTGGAGTTTGGGAGACTCCTACGAGCAGTACTTC
cdr3_aa: CASSWSLGDSYEQYF